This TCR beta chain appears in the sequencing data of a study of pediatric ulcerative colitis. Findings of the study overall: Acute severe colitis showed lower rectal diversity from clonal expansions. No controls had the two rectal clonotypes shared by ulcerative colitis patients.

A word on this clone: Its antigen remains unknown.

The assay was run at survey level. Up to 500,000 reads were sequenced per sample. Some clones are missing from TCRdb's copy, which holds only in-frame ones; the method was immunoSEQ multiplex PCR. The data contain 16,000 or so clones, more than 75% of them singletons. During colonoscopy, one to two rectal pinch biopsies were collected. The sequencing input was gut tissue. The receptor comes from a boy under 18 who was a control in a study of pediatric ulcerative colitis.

The DNA of the CDR3 is TGTGCCAGCAGCTCGAGGACGGACCAAGAGACCCAGTACTTC. Translating gives CASSSRTDQETQYF. This chain joins TRBV5-4 and TRBJ2-5, with no clear D. Germline V lookup: CDR1 SGHNT, CDR2 YYREEE (reference sequence). The CDR3 sequence is 14 residues long. Between the trimmed V and J ends, which lost 3 bases and 0 bases, there was a span of 9 bases.